The clone carrying this T cell receptor beta chain was detected many times. Its cognate antigen is unknown. The sample originates from a study of T cell repertoires in cytomegalovirus infection. Study at large: A matching HLA type, together with CMV infection, was signaled by public TCR beta signatures. Whole-study findings and limits: Frequencies of public TCR beta families were cumulated, and this identified carriers of CMV plus the relevant HLA. Ex vivo, HLA-C-restricted CMV-specific TCR beta clonotypes prevailed over the rest of the response.

Via MiXCR, TCRdb re-called the reads, giving one row per CDR3 protein. The sample records 43,000 or so distinct CDR3 sequences, roughly 18% being singletons. The TCR originated in a human donor in good health (CMV status not recorded). Some clones in this sample may be carry-over from other donors' samples. The starting material was CD8+ T cells from cultured PBMCs, obtained from culture after CMV antigen stimulation.

The CDR3 DNA reads TGTGCCAGCAGCGGGGAGGGACTAGCATCTAATGAGCAGTTCTTC. This encodes CASSGEGLASNEQFF. The genes are TRBV9 and TRBJ2-1, with 9 bases aligning to TRBD2. The CDR3 contains 15 residues. CDR1 is SGDLS, CDR2 YYNGEE, per germline. Germline trimming cut 3 bases from V and 7 bases from J; bases unmatched to any gene: 8.